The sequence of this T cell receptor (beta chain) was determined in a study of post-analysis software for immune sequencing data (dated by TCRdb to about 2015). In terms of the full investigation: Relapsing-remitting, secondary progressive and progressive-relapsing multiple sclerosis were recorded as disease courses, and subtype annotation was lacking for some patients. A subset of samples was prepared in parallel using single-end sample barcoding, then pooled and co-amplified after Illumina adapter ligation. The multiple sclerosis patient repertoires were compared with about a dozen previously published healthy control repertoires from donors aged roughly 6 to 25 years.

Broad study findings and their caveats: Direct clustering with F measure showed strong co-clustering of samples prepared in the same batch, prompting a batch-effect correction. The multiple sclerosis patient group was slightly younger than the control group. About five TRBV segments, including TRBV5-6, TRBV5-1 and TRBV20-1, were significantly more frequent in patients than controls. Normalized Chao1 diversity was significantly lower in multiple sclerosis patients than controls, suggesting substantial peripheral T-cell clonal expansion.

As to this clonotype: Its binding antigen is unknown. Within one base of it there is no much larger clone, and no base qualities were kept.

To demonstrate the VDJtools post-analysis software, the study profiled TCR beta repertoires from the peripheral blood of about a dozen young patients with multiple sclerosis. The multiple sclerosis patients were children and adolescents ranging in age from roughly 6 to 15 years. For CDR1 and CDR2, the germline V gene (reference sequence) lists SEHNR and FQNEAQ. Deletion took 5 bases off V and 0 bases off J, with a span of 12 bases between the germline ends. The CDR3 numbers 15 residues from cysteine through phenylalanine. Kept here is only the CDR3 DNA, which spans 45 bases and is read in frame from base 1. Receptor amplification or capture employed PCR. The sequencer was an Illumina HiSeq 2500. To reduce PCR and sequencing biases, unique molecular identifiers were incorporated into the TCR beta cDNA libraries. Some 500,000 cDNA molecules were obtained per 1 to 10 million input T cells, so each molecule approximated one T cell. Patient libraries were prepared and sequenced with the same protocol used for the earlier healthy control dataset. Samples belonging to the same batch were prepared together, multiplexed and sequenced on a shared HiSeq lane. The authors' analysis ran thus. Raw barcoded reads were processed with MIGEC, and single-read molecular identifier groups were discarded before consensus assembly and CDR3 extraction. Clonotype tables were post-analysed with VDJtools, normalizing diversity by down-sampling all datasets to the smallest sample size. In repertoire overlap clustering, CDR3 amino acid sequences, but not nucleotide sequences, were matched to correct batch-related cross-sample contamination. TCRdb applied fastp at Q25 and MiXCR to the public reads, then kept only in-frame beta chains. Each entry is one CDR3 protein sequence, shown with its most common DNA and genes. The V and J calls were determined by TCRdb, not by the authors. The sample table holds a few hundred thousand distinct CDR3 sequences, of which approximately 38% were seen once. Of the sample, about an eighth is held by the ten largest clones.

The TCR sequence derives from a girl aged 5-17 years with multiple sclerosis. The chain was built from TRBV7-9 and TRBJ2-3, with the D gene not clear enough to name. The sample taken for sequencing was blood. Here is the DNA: TGTGCCAGCAGCGTGACTCGTACTAGCACAGATACGCAGTATTTT. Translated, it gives CASSVTRTSTDTQYF. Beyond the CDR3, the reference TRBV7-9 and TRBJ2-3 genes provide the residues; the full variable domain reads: DTGVSQNPRHKITKRGQNVTFRCDPISEHNRLYWYRQTLGQGPEFLTYFQNEAQLEKSRLLSDRFSAERPKGSFSTLEIQRTEQGDSAMYLCASSVTRTSTDTQYFGPGTRLTVL.